This T cell receptor beta chain was sequenced in a study of CXCR3-negative and CXCR3-positive naive CD8 T cells. Across the study: Collectively, the libraries yielded 140 million or so TRB reads in total, at about 1.5 +/- 0.3 million per library.

Via 5' RACE with UMI labels, TRB cDNA libraries were prepared. TCRdb processed the 5' RACE reads again and assigns one entry to each CDR3 protein, with no DNA. The repertoire table contains roughly 48,000 distinct CDR3 sequences. The clonotype comes from a human donor in good health. Some clones in this sample may be carry-over from other donors' samples. Input material: memory CD8+ T cells from blood.

CDR3: CASSQEGSYEQYF. The gene calls are TRBV4-1 and TRBJ2-7. CDR1 MGHRA and CDR2 YSYEKL come from the germline V gene. CDR3 length equals 13 residues.